The rows below give T cell receptor beta chains drawn from one sample of a study of blood T cells in healthy people across ages. Each CDR3 protein is one row after TCRdb ran MiXCR on the 5' RACE reads. Counted here are about 620,000 distinct CDR3 sequences, 45% to 60% occurring once; the ten biggest clones make up approximately 13%. Source material: blood. These TCRs come from a woman of 80 years or more in good health. Both conserved end residues are part of each CDR3. Fields, in order: J gene, D gene, V gene, clone size, CDR3 protein, CDR3 DNA. The D gene is left open where the match is weak. Clone sizes are given selectively: once, few, many, or a class where the clone is expanded.

J: TRBJ2-3; D: -; V: TRBV12-3/TRBV12-4; size: -; CDR3: CASSLLSGERDTQYF; DNA: TGTGCCAGCAGTTTACTCTCGGGGGAGAGGGATACGCAGTATTTT
J: TRBJ2-7; D: -; V: TRBV25-1; size: many; CDR3: CASSDLGRGGMYEQYF; DNA: TGTGCCAGCAGTGACCTGGGGCGTGGGGGTATGTACGAGCAGTACTTC
J: TRBJ2-7; D: TRBD1; V: TRBV20-1; size: -; CDR3: CSALPIDRGLLEQYF; DNA: TGCAGTGCCCTACCCATAGACAGGGGGCTGCTCGAGCAGTACTTC
J: TRBJ2-1; D: -; V: TRBV25-1; size: -; CDR3: CASKSEGRPYNEQFF; DNA: TGTGCCAGCAAATCTGAGGGACGGCCGTACAATGAGCAGTTCTTC
J: TRBJ2-3; D: -; V: TRBV28; size: many; CDR3: CASSISGFTDTQYF; DNA: TGTGCCAGCAGTATTAGCGGATTCACAGATACGCAGTATTTT
J: TRBJ2-5; D: TRBD2; V: TRBV7-2; size: -; CDR3: CASSLGAGVHRGTQYF; DNA: TGTGCCAGCAGCTTAGGGGCGGGGGTTCATCGTGGGACCCAGTACTTC
J: TRBJ2-1; D: -; V: TRBV20-1; size: -; CDR3: CSASGDDNEQFF; DNA: TGCAGTGCTAGCGGGGACGACAATGAGCAGTTCTTC
J: TRBJ1-2; D: TRBD1; V: TRBV20-1; size: few; CDR3: CSPWRGTGGGYTF; DNA: TGCAGCCCGTGGAGAGGGACAGGGGGCGGCTACACCTTC
J: TRBJ2-5; D: -; V: TRBV28; size: few; CDR3: CASSLGGLVNGETQYF; DNA: TGTGCCAGCAGTTTGGGAGGACTCGTTAACGGGGAGACCCAGTACTTC
J: TRBJ2-5; D: -; V: TRBV6-6; size: once; CDR3: CASKHLETQYF; DNA: TGTGCCAGCAAACACTTAGAGACCCAGTACTTC
J: TRBJ2-1; D: TRBD2; V: TRBV9; size: many; CDR3: CASSLGGRALDEQFF; DNA: TGTGCCAGCAGCCTGGGTGGGAGGGCCTTGGATGAGCAGTTCTTC
J: TRBJ2-2; D: -; V: TRBV29-1; size: -; CDR3: CSASQLNTGELFF; DNA: TGCAGCGCTTCACAATTGAACACCGGGGAGCTGTTTTTT
J: TRBJ2-3; D: -; V: TRBV5-1; size: -; CDR3: CASSRTGTQYF; DNA: TGCGCCAGCAGCCGCACAGGTACGCAGTATTTT
J: TRBJ1-5; D: -; V: TRBV24-1; size: few; CDR3: CATSDSGQPQHF; DNA: TGTGCCACCAGTGATTCGGGACAGCCCCAGCATTTT
J: TRBJ2-3; D: -; V: TRBV12-3/TRBV12-4; size: -; CDR3: CASSRDRRGTDTQYF; DNA: TGTGCCAGCAGCCGGGACCGACGGGGCACAGATACGCAGTATTTT
J: TRBJ2-5; D: -; V: TRBV29-1; size: many; CDR3: CSVEGASQETQYF; DNA: TGCAGCGTTGAGGGGGCGAGTCAAGAGACCCAGTACTTC
J: TRBJ2-7; D: -; V: TRBV6-1; size: -; CDR3: CASSEVRPLDAQYF; DNA: TGTGCCAGCAGTGAAGTACGTCCCCTAGACGCGCAGTACTTC
J: TRBJ2-1; D: TRBD2; V: TRBV20-1; size: few; CDR3: CSSRNPAGGWNEQFF; DNA: TGCAGTAGCCGAAATCCAGCGGGGGGGTGGAATGAGCAGTTCTTC
J: TRBJ2-7; D: -; V: TRBV7-6; size: -; CDR3: CASSLGWPNYEQYF; DNA: TGTGCCAGCAGCTTAGGCTGGCCTAACTACGAGCAGTACTTC
J: TRBJ2-1; D: TRBD1; V: TRBV5-1; size: -; CDR3: CASSLAPRQGRNEQFF; DNA: TGCGCCAGCAGCTTGGCCCCGAGACAGGGACGGAATGAGCAGTTCTTC
J: TRBJ2-6; D: -; V: TRBV4-3; size: many; CDR3: CASREGAGANVLTF; DNA: TGCGCCAGCAGAGAGGGAGCTGGGGCCAACGTCCTGACTTTC
J: TRBJ2-1; D: TRBD1; V: TRBV7-9; size: -; CDR3: CASRLGQAPNNEQFF; DNA: TGTGCCAGCAGACTCGGACAGGCCCCGAACAATGAGCAGTTCTTC
J: TRBJ2-1; D: -; V: TRBV3-1; size: many; CDR3: CASSQLDEGNEQFF; DNA: TGTGCCAGCAGCCAGTTAGACGAGGGCAATGAGCAGTTCTTC
J: TRBJ2-3; D: -; V: TRBV20-1; size: many; CDR3: CSARYGTGTDTQYF; DNA: TGCAGTGCTAGATACGGGACTGGTACAGATACGCAGTATTTT
J: TRBJ2-7; D: -; V: TRBV20-1; size: -; CDR3: CSASEGQTYEQYF; DNA: TGCAGTGCTAGTGAGGGGCAGACCTACGAGCAGTACTTC
J: TRBJ2-3; D: TRBD1; V: TRBV7-2; size: few; CDR3: CASSLLDRRYTDTQYF; DNA: TGTGCCAGCAGCTTACTGGACAGGCGATACACAGATACGCAGTATTTT
J: TRBJ2-1; D: TRBD1; V: TRBV6-5; size: once; CDR3: CASSPRAGQGDNEQFF; DNA: TGTGCCAGCAGTCCTCGGGCGGGACAGGGGGACAATGAGCAGTTCTTC
J: TRBJ1-4; D: -; V: TRBV7-2; size: many; CDR3: CASSLFPEKLFF; DNA: TGTGCCAGCAGCTTATTCCCCGAAAAACTGTTTTTT
J: TRBJ2-3; D: -; V: TRBV27; size: once; CDR3: CASSHGTRVTDTRYF; DNA: TGTGCCAGCAGCCATGGGACCCGGGTCACAGATACGCGGTATTTT
J: TRBJ1-5; D: TRBD1; V: TRBV18; size: -; CDR3: CASSPQRTGGFGQPQHF; DNA: TGTGCCAGCTCACCACAAAGGACAGGGGGTTTTGGTCAGCCCCAGCATTTT
J: TRBJ2-1; D: -; V: TRBV20-1; size: many; CDR3: CSARGPIKLGEAIYNEQFF; DNA: TGCAGTGCTAGAGGTCCTATAAAACTAGGGGAGGCTATTTACAATGAGCAGTTCTTC
J: TRBJ2-3; D: -; V: TRBV2; size: many; CDR3: CASSGRGDTQYF; DNA: TGTGCCAGCAGTGGCAGGGGAGATACGCAGTATTTT
J: TRBJ2-2; D: -; V: TRBV12-3/TRBV12-4; size: -; CDR3: CATQFRGGGTGELFF; DNA: TGTGCCACCCAGTTTCGGGGTGGGGGGACCGGGGAGCTGTTTTTT
J: TRBJ2-1; D: TRBD2; V: TRBV20-1; size: -; CDR3: CSARDLAGGNGSYNEQFF; DNA: TGCAGTGCTAGAGATCTAGCGGGAGGAAACGGTTCCTACAATGAGCAGTTCTTC
J: TRBJ2-1; D: -; V: TRBV2; size: -; CDR3: CASSLDWNNEQFF; DNA: TGTGCCAGCAGTCTCGACTGGAACAATGAGCAGTTCTTC
J: TRBJ2-7; D: -; V: TRBV12-3/TRBV12-4; size: -; CDR3: CASSYGSYGQYF; DNA: TGTGCCAGCAGCTACGGATCCTACGGGCAGTACTTC
J: TRBJ2-5; D: -; V: TRBV5-1; size: many; CDR3: CASSPEVQETQYF; DNA: TGCGCCAGCAGTCCAGAGGTACAAGAGACCCAGTACTTC
J: TRBJ2-5; D: TRBD2; V: TRBV10-3; size: -; CDR3: CAISRGLAGPDEQYF; DNA: TGTGCCATCAGCCGTGGACTAGCGGGGCCCGATGAGCAGTACTTC
J: TRBJ2-2; D: -; V: TRBV29-1; size: -; CDR3: CSVATGSDTGELFF; DNA: TGCAGCGTTGCGACAGGATCCGACACCGGGGAGCTGTTTTTT
J: TRBJ2-6; D: TRBD1; V: TRBV10-3; size: few; CDR3: CAISVGTAVSGANVLTF; DNA: TGTGCCATCAGTGTAGGGACAGCAGTCTCTGGGGCCAACGTCCTGACTTTC
J: TRBJ2-7; D: -; V: TRBV15; size: -; CDR3: CATSRDLGGREQYF; DNA: TGTGCCACCAGCAGAGATCTGGGGGGTCGCGAGCAGTACTTC
J: TRBJ1-5; D: TRBD1; V: TRBV27; size: -; CDR3: CASSRTGESGPQHF; DNA: TGTGCCAGCAGTAGGACAGGGGAATCGGGGCCCCAGCATTTT
J: TRBJ1-6; D: -; V: TRBV12-3/TRBV12-4; size: -; CDR3: CASSLGSYNSPLHF; DNA: TGTGCCAGCAGCCTGGGCTCCTATAATTCACCCCTCCACTTT
J: TRBJ2-6; D: TRBD2; V: TRBV3-1; size: few; CDR3: CASSRGLAGVVGANVLTF; DNA: TGTGCCAGCAGCCGCGGACTAGCGGGAGTTGTTGGGGCCAACGTCCTGACTTTC
J: TRBJ2-5; D: -; V: TRBV7-8; size: -; CDR3: CASSSLPQGTQYF; DNA: TGTGCCAGCAGCTCGCTACCCCAGGGGACCCAGTACTTC
J: TRBJ2-1; D: TRBD2; V: TRBV20-1; size: many; CDR3: CSARDSGGAGNEQFF; DNA: TGCAGTGCTAGAGATAGCGGGGGGGCCGGGAATGAGCAGTTCTTC
J: TRBJ1-2; D: -; V: TRBV10-3; size: -; CDR3: CAISETGTAAPNYGYTF; DNA: TGTGCCATCAGTGAAACAGGGACCGCTGCTCCTAACTATGGCTACACCTTC
J: TRBJ2-3; D: -; V: TRBV29-1; size: few; CDR3: CSVEAVASDTQYF; DNA: TGCAGCGTTGAGGCGGTAGCCTCAGATACGCAGTATTTT
J: TRBJ1-1; D: TRBD1; V: TRBV6-1; size: -; CDR3: CASRSPGQGLNTEAFF; DNA: TGTGCCAGCAGAAGTCCGGGACAGGGGCTGAACACTGAAGCTTTCTTT
J: TRBJ1-6; D: TRBD1; V: TRBV27; size: few; CDR3: CASSLDRGYNSPLHF; DNA: TGTGCCAGCAGCCTGGACAGGGGGTATAATTCACCCCTCCACTTT
J: TRBJ1-6; D: TRBD1; V: TRBV12-3/TRBV12-4; size: -; CDR3: CASTQGQGSSYNSPLHF; DNA: TGTGCCAGCACCCAAGGACAGGGCAGCTCCTATAATTCACCCCTCCACTTT
J: TRBJ1-1; D: -; V: TRBV29-1; size: -; CDR3: CSGTQGTEAFF; DNA: TGCAGCGGGACCCAGGGGACTGAAGCTTTCTTT
J: TRBJ1-2; D: -; V: TRBV29-1; size: -; CDR3: CSVEAAGGGPTIYGYTF; DNA: TGCAGCGTTGAAGCGGCAGGTGGAGGGCCAACGATCTATGGCTACACCTTC